The rows below give T cell receptor beta chains drawn from one sample of a study of T cells in Graves' hyperthyroidism and ophthalmopathy. MiXCR, applied by TCRdb to the multiplex PCR reads, yields one record per CDR3 protein. The sample has fewer than 450,000 distinct CDR3 sequences, 15% to 20% seen once; the top ten hold 34%. Sample: blood. The receptors derive from a young woman with Graves' hyperthyroidism that later progressed to Graves' ophthalmopathy. CDR3s include the opening cysteine and the closing phenylalanine or tryptophan. Each record gives: CDR3 length, D gene, clone size, J gene, V gene, CDR3 protein, CDR3 DNA. The D gene is left open where the match is weak. Clone size, where shown, is once, few, many, or a class for clones that have expanded.

cdr3_length: 13; d_call: -; clone_size: many; j_call: TRBJ2-1; v_call: TRBV10-2; cdr3_aa: CASSEVGGNEQFF; cdr3_nt: TGCGCCAGCAGTGAGGTAGGCGGGAATGAGCAGTTCTTC
cdr3_length: 12; d_call: -; clone_size: -; j_call: TRBJ1-5; v_call: TRBV20-1; cdr3_aa: CSARGAGGPQHF; cdr3_nt: TGCAGTGCTAGAGGGGCCGGAGGGCCCCAGCATTTT
cdr3_length: 18; d_call: TRBD1; clone_size: many; j_call: TRBJ1-2; v_call: TRBV15; cdr3_aa: CATSGARDRESVRNGYTF; cdr3_nt: TGTGCCACCAGCGGAGCCCGGGACAGGGAGTCCGTGCGGAATGGCTACACCTTC
cdr3_length: 14; d_call: TRBD1; clone_size: -; j_call: TRBJ2-5; v_call: TRBV29-1; cdr3_aa: CSVAGTGAAGTQYF; cdr3_nt: TGCAGCGTGGCCGGGACAGGGGCCGCCGGGACCCAGTACTTC
cdr3_length: 17; d_call: TRBD1; clone_size: many; j_call: TRBJ1-6; v_call: TRBV6-1; cdr3_aa: CASSGGSRGRGPSPLHF; cdr3_nt: TGTGCCAGCAGTGGTGGGAGTCGGGGCAGGGGGCCTTCACCCCTCCACTTT
cdr3_length: 14; d_call: -; clone_size: -; j_call: TRBJ2-3; v_call: TRBV27; cdr3_aa: CASSSGRGLDTQYF; cdr3_nt: TGTGCCAGCAGTTCCGGAAGGGGGTTAGATACGCAGTATTTT
cdr3_length: 13; d_call: -; clone_size: few; j_call: TRBJ1-1; v_call: TRBV9; cdr3_aa: CASSVDLARGAFF; cdr3_nt: TGTGCCAGCAGCGTAGATCTGGCCAGGGGCGCTTTCTTT
cdr3_length: 13; d_call: -; clone_size: -; j_call: TRBJ2-3; v_call: TRBV11-3; cdr3_aa: CASSQGTPDTQYF; cdr3_nt: TGTGCCAGCAGCCAAGGGACTCCTGATACGCAGTATTTT
cdr3_length: 13; d_call: -; clone_size: -; j_call: TRBJ2-1; v_call: TRBV7-2; cdr3_aa: CASSLGGDYEQFF; cdr3_nt: TGTGCCAGCAGCTTAGGGGGGGACTATGAGCAGTTCTTC
cdr3_length: 13; d_call: -; clone_size: -; j_call: TRBJ1-5; v_call: TRBV20-1; cdr3_aa: CSARGRGTQPQHF; cdr3_nt: TGCAGTGCTAGAGGTCGGGGCACTCAGCCCCAGCATTTT
cdr3_length: 15; d_call: TRBD2; clone_size: many; j_call: TRBJ2-7; v_call: TRBV28; cdr3_aa: CASSSASGRMYEQYF; cdr3_nt: TGTGCCAGCAGCTCCGCTAGCGGGAGGATGTACGAGCAGTACTTC
cdr3_length: 12; d_call: -; clone_size: many; j_call: TRBJ2-5; v_call: TRBV5-8; cdr3_aa: CASSSGEETQYF; cdr3_nt: TGTGCCAGCAGCTCGGGGGAGGAGACCCAGTACTTC
cdr3_length: 15; d_call: -; clone_size: many; j_call: TRBJ1-5; v_call: TRBV28; cdr3_aa: CASSLSHQGSQPQHF; cdr3_nt: TGTGCCAGCAGTTTATCCCATCAGGGAAGTCAGCCCCAGCATTTT
cdr3_length: 12; d_call: -; clone_size: -; j_call: TRBJ1-1; v_call: TRBV30; cdr3_aa: CAWWGGVYEAFF; cdr3_nt: TGTGCCTGGTGGGGTGGGGTCTATGAAGCTTTCTTT
cdr3_length: 17; d_call: -; clone_size: -; j_call: TRBJ1-1; v_call: TRBV7-6; cdr3_aa: CASSLATNDRKNTEAFF; cdr3_nt: TGTGCCAGCAGCTTAGCTACTAACGACAGAAAGAACACTGAAGCTTTCTTT
cdr3_length: 15; d_call: -; clone_size: few; j_call: TRBJ2-3; v_call: TRBV11-2; cdr3_aa: CASSLGRGGPDTQYF; cdr3_nt: TGTGCCAGCAGCTTAGGGCGGGGCGGCCCAGATACGCAGTATTTT
cdr3_length: 17; d_call: TRBD1; clone_size: few; j_call: TRBJ2-2; v_call: TRBV27; cdr3_aa: CASSTPSTGENTGELFF; cdr3_nt: TGTGCCAGCTCCACCCCCTCGACAGGGGAGAACACCGGGGAGCTGTTTTTT
cdr3_length: 17; d_call: TRBD1; clone_size: many; j_call: TRBJ1-1; v_call: TRBV2; cdr3_aa: CASTLRDRGLVNTEAFF; cdr3_nt: TGTGCCAGCACCCTACGGGACAGGGGATTAGTAAACACTGAAGCTTTCTTT
cdr3_length: 14; d_call: -; clone_size: few; j_call: TRBJ1-2; v_call: TRBV19; cdr3_aa: CASSIEPIQGGYTF; cdr3_nt: TGTGCCAGTAGTATAGAGCCCATACAGGGCGGCTACACCTTC
cdr3_length: 14; d_call: -; clone_size: -; j_call: TRBJ1-6; v_call: TRBV25-1; cdr3_aa: CASSEWTVNSPLHF; cdr3_nt: TGTGCCAGCAGTGAATGGACAGTTAATTCACCCCTCCACTTT
cdr3_length: 14; d_call: -; clone_size: many; j_call: TRBJ2-2; v_call: TRBV27; cdr3_aa: CASSYGGRGGELFF; cdr3_nt: TGTGCCAGCAGTTACGGGGGCCGGGGCGGGGAGCTGTTTTTT
cdr3_length: 17; d_call: TRBD2; clone_size: few; j_call: TRBJ2-1; v_call: TRBV6-2/TRBV6-3; cdr3_aa: CASREHTGTSGYNEQFF; cdr3_nt: TGTGCCAGCAGAGAACATACCGGGACTAGCGGGTACAATGAGCAGTTCTTC
cdr3_length: 12; d_call: -; clone_size: few; j_call: TRBJ1-1; v_call: TRBV10-1; cdr3_aa: CASSEAGTEAFF; cdr3_nt: TGCGCCAGCAGCGAGGCGGGCACTGAAGCTTTCTTT
cdr3_length: 13; d_call: TRBD1; clone_size: few; j_call: TRBJ2-7; v_call: TRBV10-2; cdr3_aa: CASSKGQNYEQYF; cdr3_nt: TGCGCCAGCAGTAAGGGACAGAACTACGAGCAGTACTTC
cdr3_length: 13; d_call: -; clone_size: few; j_call: TRBJ2-7; v_call: TRBV27; cdr3_aa: CASRQGNTYEQYF; cdr3_nt: TGTGCCAGCAGACAGGGTAACACCTACGAGCAGTACTTC
cdr3_length: 13; d_call: -; clone_size: few; j_call: TRBJ2-1; v_call: TRBV3-1; cdr3_aa: CASSQGWVSEQFF; cdr3_nt: TGTGCCAGCAGCCAAGGTTGGGTCAGTGAACAGTTCTTC
cdr3_length: 13; d_call: -; clone_size: many; j_call: TRBJ2-2; v_call: TRBV7-6; cdr3_aa: CASSLIETGELFF; cdr3_nt: TGTGCCAGCAGCTTAATAGAGACCGGGGAGCTGTTTTTT
cdr3_length: 17; d_call: -; clone_size: -; j_call: TRBJ2-7; v_call: TRBV14; cdr3_aa: CASSHRSFLRGSYEQYF; cdr3_nt: TGTGCCAGCAGCCATCGTTCCTTCCTGCGGGGTTCCTACGAGCAGTACTTC
cdr3_length: 12; d_call: -; clone_size: many; j_call: TRBJ2-3; v_call: TRBV5-1; cdr3_aa: CASSKRQDTQYF; cdr3_nt: TGCGCCAGCAGCAAGCGACAGGATACGCAGTATTTT
cdr3_length: 14; d_call: -; clone_size: many; j_call: TRBJ1-6; v_call: TRBV12-3/TRBV12-4; cdr3_aa: CASTKGQNNSPLHF; cdr3_nt: TGTGCCAGCACCAAAGGACAAAATAATTCACCCCTCCACTTT
cdr3_length: 13; d_call: -; clone_size: many; j_call: TRBJ2-2; v_call: TRBV6-1; cdr3_aa: CAISRGDTGELFF; cdr3_nt: TGTGCCATCTCAAGGGGGGACACCGGGGAGCTGTTTTTT
cdr3_length: 15; d_call: TRBD1; clone_size: few; j_call: TRBJ2-7; v_call: TRBV6-1; cdr3_aa: CASSRSGTGDYEQYF; cdr3_nt: TGTGCCAGCAGTCGATCCGGGACAGGGGACTACGAGCAGTACTTC
cdr3_length: 13; d_call: -; clone_size: many; j_call: TRBJ1-1; v_call: TRBV2; cdr3_aa: CASMGTGNTEAFF; cdr3_nt: TGTGCCAGCATGGGGACGGGGAACACTGAAGCTTTCTTT
cdr3_length: 14; d_call: -; clone_size: few; j_call: TRBJ1-5; v_call: TRBV28; cdr3_aa: CASSFQRAPQPQHF; cdr3_nt: TGTGCCAGCAGTTTTCAGAGGGCCCCCCAGCCCCAGCATTTT
cdr3_length: 12; d_call: -; clone_size: many; j_call: TRBJ2-7; v_call: TRBV10-3; cdr3_aa: CAISRTVYEQYF; cdr3_nt: TGTGCCATCAGTCGGACAGTCTACGAGCAGTACTTC
cdr3_length: 15; d_call: -; clone_size: many; j_call: TRBJ2-7; v_call: TRBV2; cdr3_aa: CASSETYQGRAEQYF; cdr3_nt: TGTGCCAGCAGCGAGACCTACCAGGGCAGGGCCGAGCAGTACTTC
cdr3_length: 14; d_call: TRBD1; clone_size: many; j_call: TRBJ2-5; v_call: TRBV7-9; cdr3_aa: CASSSGTGLETQYF; cdr3_nt: TGTGCCAGCAGCTCTGGGACAGGGCTTGAGACCCAGTACTTC
cdr3_length: 12; d_call: -; clone_size: many; j_call: TRBJ2-5; v_call: TRBV30; cdr3_aa: CAWTRTQETQYF; cdr3_nt: TGTGCCTGGACACGTACCCAAGAGACCCAGTACTTC
cdr3_length: 14; d_call: -; clone_size: -; j_call: TRBJ1-2; v_call: TRBV6-1; cdr3_aa: CAAAKGGAAYGYTF; cdr3_nt: TGTGCCGCCGCGAAGGGGGGGGCCGCCTATGGCTACACCTTC
cdr3_length: 19; d_call: -; clone_size: many; j_call: TRBJ1-6; v_call: TRBV6-1; cdr3_aa: CASSEAYLPGVLRHSPLHF; cdr3_nt: TGTGCCAGCAGTGAAGCGTACCTACCGGGAGTGTTAAGGCATTCACCCCTCCACTTT
cdr3_length: 15; d_call: -; clone_size: many; j_call: TRBJ2-5; v_call: TRBV28; cdr3_aa: CASRTRQVLGETQYF; cdr3_nt: TGTGCCAGCAGGACCCGGCAAGTTCTCGGTGAGACCCAGTACTTC
cdr3_length: 13; d_call: -; clone_size: few; j_call: TRBJ2-7; v_call: TRBV30; cdr3_aa: CAWSLGAGYEQYF; cdr3_nt: TGTGCCTGGAGTTTGGGAGCAGGGTACGAGCAGTACTTC
cdr3_length: 14; d_call: -; clone_size: few; j_call: TRBJ2-3; v_call: TRBV7-7; cdr3_aa: CASSLERGTDTQYF; cdr3_nt: TGTGCTAGCAGCTTAGAACGGGGCACAGATACGCAGTATTTT
cdr3_length: 14; d_call: TRBD2; clone_size: -; j_call: TRBJ2-7; v_call: TRBV20-1; cdr3_aa: CSASPSGGKYEQYF; cdr3_nt: TGCAGTGCTAGCCCTAGCGGGGGGAAATACGAGCAGTACTTC
cdr3_length: 14; d_call: -; clone_size: many; j_call: TRBJ1-1; v_call: TRBV28; cdr3_aa: CASSRGDWNTEAFF; cdr3_nt: TGTGCCAGCAGTAGGGGAGATTGGAACACTGAAGCTTTCTTT
cdr3_length: 15; d_call: -; clone_size: few; j_call: TRBJ1-5; v_call: TRBV10-1; cdr3_aa: CASSEGGSGYQPQHF; cdr3_nt: TGCGCCAGCAGTGAGGGGGGTAGTGGGTATCAGCCCCAGCATTTT
cdr3_length: 14; d_call: -; clone_size: many; j_call: TRBJ2-7; v_call: TRBV4-1; cdr3_aa: CASSQVLGEYEQYF; cdr3_nt: TGCGCCAGCAGCCAAGTTTTGGGGGAGTACGAGCAGTACTTC
cdr3_length: 16; d_call: TRBD2; clone_size: once; j_call: TRBJ2-2; v_call: TRBV7-6; cdr3_aa: CASSVSASGRTGELFF; cdr3_nt: TGTGCCAGCAGCGTGTCTGCTAGCGGGCGAACCGGGGAGCTGTTTTTT